This T cell receptor (beta chain) was identified in a study of blood T cells in healthy people across ages. Across the whole study: Template switching picked up about one barcoded beta molecule for each two T cells.

Germline CDR1 SGHTA, CDR2 FQGNSA. The CDR3 runs 16 residues. Trimming removed 5 bases from V and 5 bases from J, with 18 bases in between. A second about 7 to 12 cycle PCR used barcoded and J-beta primers. TCRdb redid the calling of the 5' RACE reads with MiXCR, one entry per CDR3 protein. The sample includes 1.5 million to 2 million distinct CDR3 sequences, about 49% of them seen just once. Sequenced input: blood. This TCR was recovered from a woman aged 40 to 50 in good health. The chain employs TRBV7-2 and TRBJ2-2, with D perhaps matching TRBD1 or TRBD2 (7 bases each). CDR3 sequence (DNA): TGTGCCAGCAGCCTTCAGGGGGGGGTGTTTACCGGGGAGCTGTTTTTT. Amino acids: CASSLQGGVFTGELFF.